This T cell receptor beta chain was recorded in a study of blood T cell repertoires in COVID-19. Background on the study: The study drew acute and convalescent COVID-19 samples from the United States, Italy and Spain.

Original analysis: Quantification of nucleated cells was approximated via reference gene primer amplification. This table comes from immunoSEQ multiplex PCR, and its TCRdb copy is limited to in-frame clones, with some not included. The V and J calls and clone size are taken from that table; D and trimming were inferred from the DNA. The sample lists 150,000 to 200,000 clones; about 90% were seen once. Enrolment of Seattle patients took place during active infection, and they were followed longitudinally. Specimen: peripheral blood. The sequence was obtained from a man aged 25 to 40 with COVID-19, enrolled during active disease.

DNA for the CDR3: TGTGCCAGCAGTTTCACCGGGACAGGGGTAGGCGGAGGCTATGGCTACACCTTC. Translating gives CASSFTGTGVGGGYGYTF. This chain uses TRBV7-2 with TRBJ1-2; TRBD1 agrees at 10 bases. CDR3 length: 18 residues. CDR1 and CDR2 from the germline V gene are SGHTA and FQGNSA. Trimming took 6 bases from V and 4 from J; bases not matched to a gene: 17.